One T cell receptor beta chain is described in this entry. The target antigen is unknown. This entry is derived from a study of CD8 T cells in ankylosing spondylitis. The V end was cut by 7 bases, the J end by 3 bases, with 15 bases between. The CDR3 runs 14 residues. TCRdb reanalysed the 5' RACE reads using MiXCR and keeps one entry per CDR3 protein. The sample holds about 360,000 distinct CDR3 sequences, more than 20% seen once. Study outcomes and limitations: It was reported that disease-linked clones were significantly enriched in matched ankylosing spondylitis synovial fluid. There were earlier reports of some motif variants in reactive arthritis synovial fluid and blood.

This chain uses TRBV12-3 or TRBV12-4 with TRBJ2-5; a possible D gene is TRBD2 (5 bases). The receptor's source is a male donor with ankylosing spondylitis or in good health (not recorded which). Sample: blood, either unsorted or a sorted T cell fraction (not recorded which). This CDR3 reads CASTQRAGEETQYF. The DNA of the CDR3 is TGTGCCAGCACTCAAAGGGCGGGCGAAGAGACCCAGTACTTC.